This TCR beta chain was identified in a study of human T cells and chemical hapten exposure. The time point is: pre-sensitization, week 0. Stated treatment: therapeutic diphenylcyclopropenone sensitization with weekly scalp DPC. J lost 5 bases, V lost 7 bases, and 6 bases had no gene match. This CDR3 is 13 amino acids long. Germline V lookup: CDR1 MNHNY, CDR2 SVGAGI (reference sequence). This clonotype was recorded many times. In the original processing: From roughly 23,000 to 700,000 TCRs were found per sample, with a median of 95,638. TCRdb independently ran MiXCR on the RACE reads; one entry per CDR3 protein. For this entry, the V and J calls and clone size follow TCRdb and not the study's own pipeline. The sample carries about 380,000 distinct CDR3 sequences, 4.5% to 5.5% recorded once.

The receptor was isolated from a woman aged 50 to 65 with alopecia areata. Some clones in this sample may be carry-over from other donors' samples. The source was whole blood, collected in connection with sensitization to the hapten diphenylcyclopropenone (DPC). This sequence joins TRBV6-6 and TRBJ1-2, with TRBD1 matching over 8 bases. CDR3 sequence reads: CASNGGQVYGYTF. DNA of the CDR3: TGTGCCAGCAATGGGGGACAGGTGTATGGCTACACCTTC.